This TCR beta chain appears in the sequencing data of a study of low-dose radiotherapy and immunotherapy resistance in tumors. Study in general: Dosing for Cohort 2 consisted of 1 Gy per fraction every two weeks, reaching a total of 13 Gy over 26 weeks. Patients' oral aspirin dose was 300 mg daily across four cycles from cycle 1 day 1.

It was nivolumab, ipilimumab, aspirin, low-dose cyclophosphamide and low-dose radiotherapy that donors received. TRAV- and TRBV-specific primers were used for first-strand cDNA, which covered alpha and beta chains. TCR amplification involved 20 PCR cycles with a constant-region primer and V-primer adapter. TCRdb reanalysed the reads using MiXCR and keeps one entry per CDR3 protein. The table shows 11,000 or so distinct CDR3 sequences, with around half occurring only once. This TCR was recovered from a human donor with advanced metastatic prostate, ovarian, gallbladder or colorectal cancer (not recorded which). This table probably holds off-target reads from a library built for another chain.

CDR3 in amino acids: CASSWVRLAGRRDEQFF. The CDR3 coding sequence is TGTGCCAGCAGTTGGGTGCGACTAGCGGGAAGGAGAGATGAGCAGTTCTTC. The chain has TRBV6-6 and TRBJ2-1, with TRBD2 matching 11 bases. Germline V lookup: CDR1 MNHNY, CDR2 SVGAGI (reference sequence). The trim removed 4 bases at V and 8 bases at J, leaving 13 bases unmatched. The CDR3 loop spans 17 amino acids.